This T cell receptor (beta chain) is drawn from a study of T-cell reconstitution after alpha-beta-depleted transplantation in children. The study's findings and limits: Elevated TCRbeta diversity at day 60 was traced, in some patients, to surviving recipient T cells and thymic progenitors.

This clonotype occurred a few times. Its cognate antigen is unknown. J gave up 1 base and V 6 bases, and 6 bases lay outside the gene matches. The CDR3 loop spans 16 amino acids. Germline V gene data show CDR1 as DFQATT and CDR2 as SNEGSKA (reference sequence). Unique molecular identifiers were incorporated into the prepared TCRbeta library. Using its own MiXCR run on the PCR reads, TCRdb lists one record per CDR3 protein. The table lists hundreds of thousands of distinct CDR3 sequences, over 9.5% of them singletons, with roughly 2% in the top ten. The chain recombines TRBV20-1 with TRBJ2-1; 13 nucleotides match TRBD2. Sequencing used PBMCs, obtained before TCRalphabeta/CD19-depleted stem cell transplant. The sequence derives from a child aged 2-15 years with inherited bone marrow failure, due to receive a stem cell transplant. This chain's CDR3 is CSASGGLAGSYNEQFF. The CDR3 coding sequence is TGCAGTGCGTCAGGGGGACTAGCGGGATCCTACAATGAGCAGTTCTTC.